This paragraph covers one T cell receptor (beta chain) sequence. This clone's antigen is unknown. The sample holds no much larger clone one base away, and base qualities are not on file. V is pared back by 3 bases and J by 4 bases, with 9 bases lying between the germline termini. Counted from cysteine to phenylalanine, this CDR3 has 13 amino acids. The read is trimmed to its CDR3 DNA, 39 bases read in frame from base 1. Looking up the germline V gene (reference sequence) yields CDR1 MNHEY and CDR2 SMNVEV. TCRbeta CDR3 regions were amplified from genomic DNA by means of the immunoSEQ Assay, a bias-controlled multiplex PCR. The original methods were these. The number of nucleated cells in each sample was estimated by amplification of reference gene primers within the assay. To quantify the absolute abundance of each unique TCRbeta CDR3 rearrangement, sequence reads were collapsed and filtered. For each sample, productive Simpson clonality was calculated as the square root of Simpson's diversity index across productive rearrangements. TCRdb holds this immuneACCESS table with in-frame rearrangements only. Some clones are missing; in checked studies, unresolved V genes explain under half, and the rest has no known cause. V and J calls and clone size are as listed in that table; D and trimming were resolved from the DNA. The sample table holds around 190,000 clones, of which about 85% were seen once. The ten largest clonotypes hold around 4.9% of the sample.

This specimen comes from a study of blood T cell repertoires in COVID-19 (dated by TCRdb to 2020 to 2022). For the wider study: Samples from collaborators originated in the United States, Italy and Spain and spanned both the acute and convalescent phases of COVID-19. The dataset comprised deeply sampled blood TCRbeta repertoires from subjects exposed to, actively infected with, or recovered from COVID-19. The material from the prospective study consisted of cDNA or gDNA derived from T cells, B-cell-depleted T cells, or PBMCs. Samples came from the ongoing ImmuneRACE study (first 160 participants) plus 1,254 subjects from 6 global collaborators. Nearly every sample came with metadata listing a de-identified subject ID, COVID-19 status, age in years and sex. The repertoires were released in a freely available public database intended as a resource for research on the immune response to SARS-CoV-2. HLA class I and class II types, where available, came from metadata supplied by the sample provider rather than from assay-based typing.

Whole blood was collected in K2EDTA tubes by collaborating institutions according to the institutions' own protocols. Collaborator samples were shipped for TCRbeta analysis as frozen whole blood, isolated PBMCs, or DNA extracted from either sample type. What the authors observed across the whole study: How much clinical and demographic metadata was included differed by source and by participant, and the metadata was provided uncurated.

Sequencing was done on a sample of peripheral blood. The clonotype comes from a woman older than 75 with acute or convalescent COVID-19. The chain couples TRBV27 to TRBJ1-1, with no reliable assignment of the D segment. The nucleotide sequence reads as follows: TGTGCCAGCAGTTTCAATGGACTCACTGAAGCTTTCTTT. The resulting protein is CASSFNGLTEAFF.